Presented here are 29 T cell receptor beta chains from one specimen sequenced in a study of cytomegalovirus exposure and HLA in healthy donors (TCRdb year 2017). The method was the immunoSEQ multiplex PCR assay. For the multiplex PCR, a mixture combining 60 forward primers for TCR Vbeta segments and 13 reverse primers for TCR Jbeta segments was used. TCRdb took over this immuneACCESS table, retaining in-frame rearrangements with V and J assigned. Such tables are incomplete; in checked studies, under half of the missing clones stem from an unresolved V gene, and the remainder is unexplained. The sample table holds about 140,000 clones, of which about 61% were seen once. The leading ten clones occupy about 2.6% of the sample. Material for sequencing was PBMCs. These receptors all come from a woman in her thirties or forties in good health and CMV-seronegative.

The rearrangement links TRBV27 to TRBJ2-3, with 8 bases aligning to TRBD2. This CDR3 contains 19 residues. V was clipped by 3 bases and J by 1 base; unmatched bases: 15. Germline V lookup: CDR1 MNHEY, CDR2 SMNVEV (reference sequence). The CDR3 region has the DNA TGTGCCAGCAGTTTTCGCCCGTTCGGGGGGGGGAAACGCACAGATACGCAGTATTTT. This translates into CASSFRPFGGGKRTDTQYF.

With respect to this clone: A junction boundary mismatches the germline segment, possibly from a read error. The CDR3 loop is CASSYNKGPYGQYF. CDR3 bases: TGTGCCAGCAGTTATAACAAGGGGCCCTACGGGCAGTACTTC. The chain links TRBV6-5 to TRBJ2-7, with D tentatively TRBD1 (5 bases). The CDR3 is 14 residues long. Looked up from germline, CDR1 is MNHEY and CDR2 is SVGAGI.

In this sample, this clone turned up once. V is TRBV4-2 and J is TRBJ1-1; 7 bases are a match to TRBD1. V lost 0 bases and J lost 2; bases outside the gene matches: 6. The CDR3 totals 16 residues. Germline values: CDR1 LGHNA, CDR2 YNFKEQ. The CDR3 loop reads CASSQDRGRENTEAFF. The CDR3 DNA reads as TGTGCCAGCAGCCAAGATAGGGGGCGCGAAAACACTGAAGCTTTCTTT.

CDR3 nucleotides: TGTGCCAGCAGTGGAATGACAGGGCTTTTTATGAGTCAGCCCCAGCATTTT. Protein sequence: CASSGMTGLFMSQPQHF. The chain has TRBV2 and TRBJ1-5; TRBD1 agrees at 7 bases. J gave up 6 bases and V 4 bases, and 15 bases lay outside the gene matches. This CDR3 is built from 17 residues. Germline lookup yields CDR1 SNHLY and CDR2 FYNNEI.

In this sample, this clone turned up once. The gene calls are TRBV6-6 and TRBJ1-3, with 8 bases that match TRBD1. The CDR3 extends over 16 amino acids. Looked up from germline, CDR1 is MNHNY and CDR2 is SVGAGI (reference sequence). V was clipped by 5 bases and J by 2 bases; unmatched bases: 8. CDR3 in amino acids: CASSRYRGSTGNTIYF. In DNA, the CDR3 is TGTGCCAGCAGTCGTTACAGGGGGTCGACTGGAAACACCATATATTTT.

In this sample, this clone turned up once. The rearrangement uses TRBV7-2 and TRBJ1-1; TRBD1 matches at 10 bases. J was trimmed by 9 bases and V by 5 bases; bases with no gene match: 12. CDR1 is SGHTA, CDR2 FQGNSA, per germline. The CDR3 extends over 15 amino acids. The CDR3 DNA reads TGTGCCAGCAGCACCCACGGGGGGGGACAGGGGAAAGCTTTCTTT. This sequence encodes CASSTHGGGQGKAFF.

As DNA, the CDR3 is TGTGCCAGCTCACCCGGGACAGGGGGCTCAGGCGAGCAGTACTTC. Its translation: CASSPGTGGSGEQYF. This sequence joins TRBV18 and TRBJ2-7; 12 bases fit TRBD1. The germline gives CDR1 KGHSH, CDR2 LQKENI. The CDR3 loop spans 15 amino acids. V lost 3 bases to trimming and J lost 6 bases; unmatched junction nucleotides: 6.

This clone was seen only once. The CDR3, as DNA: TGTGCCAGCAGTACTAGGGCAGATACGCAGTATTTT. This encodes CASSTRADTQYF. The rearrangement uses TRBV14 and TRBJ2-3; maybe TRBD2 (5 bases). This CDR3 spans 12 amino acids. Trimming left V 6 bases short and J 4 bases short, with 8 bases between. From germline, CDR1 is SGHDN and CDR2 FVKESK.

The J gene is TRBJ1-4, the V gene TRBV30; D is perhaps TRBD1 (5 bases). The CDR3 sequence is 12 residues long. V lost 8 bases, J lost 5 bases, and 12 bases lay in between. Germline CDR1 reads GTSNPN; CDR2 reads SVGIG (reference sequence). The CDR3 spells CAGGRGNEKLFF. The CDR3, as DNA: TGTGCCGGAGGGCGGGGCAATGAAAAACTGTTTTTT.

The chain has TRBV4-1 and TRBJ2-7, with 8 positions matching TRBD2. With V trimmed by 1 base and J by 9 bases, 8 bases remained unmatched. This CDR3 contains 14 residues. The germline V gene encodes CDR1 MGHRA and CDR2 YSYEKL. The CDR3 DNA reads TGCGCCAGCAGCCAAGTGCCGGGGGGGATCGGGCAGTACTTC. It is translated as CASSQVPGGIGQYF.

The chain has TRBV29-1 and TRBJ2-2; 7 bases fit TRBD1. V lost 4 bases and J lost 5; bases outside the gene matches: 4. This CDR3 comprises 13 residues. CDR1 SQVTM and CDR2 ANQGSEA come from the germline V gene. The CDR3 coding sequence is TGCAGCGTTGTGACAGGGAAGACCGGGGAGCTGTTTTTT. This codes for CSVVTGKTGELFF.

V is TRBV7-9 and J is TRBJ1-1; TRBD1 is a possible D gene (6 bases). CDR1 is SEHNR, CDR2 FQNEAQ, per germline (reference sequence). This CDR3 has 13 amino acids. V was trimmed by 5 bases and J by 4 bases, leaving 11 bases between them. CDR3: CASSPGGRTEAFF. The CDR3 coding sequence is TGTGCCAGCAGCCCCGGGGGGCGCACTGAAGCTTTCTTT. Supplemented by reference TRBV7-9 and TRBJ1-1, the full variable domain reads DTGVSQNPRHKITKRGQNVTFRCDPISEHNRLYWYRQTLGQGPEFLTYFQNEAQLEKSRLLSDRFSAERPKGSFSTLEIQRTEQGDSAMYLCASSPGGRTEAFFGQGTRLTVV.

This clone was found a few times. The V call is TRBV12-5, the J call TRBJ1-6; D gene uncertain. Trimming stripped 2 bases from V and 5 bases from J, with 4 bases between. This CDR3 comprises 13 residues. Germline loops: CDR1 LGHNT, CDR2 FRNRAP. The CDR3 region is CASGLTNNSPLHF. In DNA, the CDR3 is TGTGCTAGTGGTTTGACAAATAATTCACCCCTCCACTTT.

This clone has a single count. Germline and junction disagree at one end, which may indicate a read error. Distinct nucleotide sequences in the sample also encode this CDR3. The rearrangement joins TRBV5-1 to TRBJ1-1; the match to TRBD1 covers 9 bases. From germline, CDR1 is SGHRS and CDR2 YFSETQ. The CDR3 runs 14 residues. The DNA for the CDR3 is TGCGCCAGCGGGACAGGGATTATGAACACTGAGGCTTTCTTT. The encoded protein is CASGTGIMNTEAFF.

This rearrangement joins TRBV11-2 to TRBJ1-1, with 7 nucleotides matching TRBD1. V shed 1 base, J shed 4 bases, and the junction held 9 bases outside the gene matches. Germline loops: CDR1 SGHAT, CDR2 FQNNGV. The CDR3 is made up of 16 amino acids. CDR3 amino acids: CASSLGATGMGTEAFF. The CDR3 DNA reads as TGTGCCAGCAGCTTAGGAGCGACAGGGATGGGCACTGAAGCTTTCTTT.

This CDR3 is CASSIGHGTGGINEQFF. CDR3 coding DNA: TGTGCCAGTAGTATTGGCCACGGGACAGGGGGGATCAATGAGCAGTTCTTC. The chain joins TRBV19 to TRBJ2-1; TRBD1 matches at 11 bases. V was clipped by 3 bases and J by 6 bases; unmatched bases: 10. Per germline, CDR1 LNHDA and CDR2 SQIVND (reference sequence). This CDR3 is 17 amino acids long.

V and J are TRBV6-5 and TRBJ1-1, with 8 bases fitting TRBD1. This CDR3 is built from 13 residues. Germline CDR1 reads MNHEY; CDR2 reads SVGAGI. After removal of 9 bases from V and 1 base from J, the junction contained 4 bases not matched to a gene. CDR3 coding DNA: TGTGCCAGTCTACAGGGGGAGAACACTGAAGCTTTCTTT. Amino acid sequence: CASLQGENTEAFF.

This chain connects TRBV5-6 to TRBJ2-2; 8 positions agree with TRBD2. The junction had 4 bases not matched to a gene; V was cut back by 4 bases and J by 2 bases. Germline lookup yields CDR1 SGHDT and CDR2 YYEEEE. There are 15 residues in the CDR3. The CDR3 DNA reads TGTGCCAGCAGCCTCGGGGGGGCTAACACCGGGGAGCTGTTTTTT. Translated: CASSLGGANTGELFF.

CDR3 amino acids: CASKEGVGTEAFF. Here the CDR3 DNA reads TGTGCCAGCAAGGAAGGGGTCGGCACTGAAGCTTTCTTT. The rearrangement links TRBV28 to TRBJ1-1, with D maybe TRBD1 (5 bases). The CDR3 covers 13 residues. Trimming cost V 7 bases and J 4 bases, with 13 bases left between them. The germline V gene encodes CDR1 MDHEN and CDR2 SYDVKM.

This clone appeared a few times. The gene calls are TRBV14 and TRBJ1-6; D unclear. The V gene lost 5 bases and the J gene lost 10 bases, with 15 bases spanning the gap. Germline CDR1 SGHDN, CDR2 FVKESK. The CDR3 runs to 14 residues. This chain's CDR3 is CASSGLGIQSPLHF. CDR3 in DNA: TGTGCCAGCAGCGGTCTCGGGATACAGTCACCCCTCCACTTT. Filled out from reference TRBV14 and TRBJ1-6, the complete variable domain reads EAGVTQFPSHSVIEKGQTVTLRCDPISGHDNLYWYRRVMGKEIKFLLHFVKESKQDESGMPNNRFLAERTGGTYSTLKVQPAELEDSGVYFCASSGLGIQSPLHFGNGTRLTVT.

This clone was detected only a few times. The chain uses TRBV18 and TRBJ2-7; TRBD1 matches 11 bases. This CDR3 has 14 residues. Germline V gene lookup returns CDR1 KGHSH and CDR2 LQKENI. The ends lost 1 base at V and 7 bases at J; junction bases unmatched: 3. CDR3 region: CASSPRTGGGEQYF. The CDR3 DNA reads TGTGCCAGCTCACCACGGACAGGGGGCGGGGAGCAGTACTTC.

The DNA of the CDR3 is TGCGCCAGCAGCTTGGTAGCGACAGGGGTCACTGAAGCTTTCTTT. Its translation: CASSLVATGVTEAFF. The chain is built from TRBV5-1 and TRBJ1-1, with 8 nucleotides matching TRBD1. The V gene's germline CDR1 is SGHRS and CDR2 YFSETQ. CDR3 length: 15 amino acids. After removal of 0 bases from V and 4 bases from J, the junction contained 5 bases not matched to a gene.

This clone was seen a single time. The gene calls are TRBV5-1 and TRBJ2-5; tentative D call: TRBD1 (6 bases). The CDR3 has 14 residues. Germline V gene lookup returns CDR1 SGHRS and CDR2 YFSETQ. Between the trimmed V and J ends, which lost 4 bases and 2 bases, there was a span of 12 bases. The CDR3 reads CASSPWTVQETQYF. Written as DNA, the CDR3 is TGCGCCAGCAGCCCATGGACAGTACAAGAGACCCAGTACTTC.

This clone was recorded a few times. J is TRBJ2-7 and V is TRBV5-8; perhaps TRBD1 as D (6 bases). CDR1 is SGHTS and CDR2 is YDEGEE in the germline V gene. This CDR3 contains 14 residues. V was pared by 4 bases and J by 2 bases, with 13 bases between. The CDR3 protein is CASSGRDIPYEQYF. CDR3 DNA: TGTGCCAGCAGCGGCCGGGACATCCCCTACGAGCAGTACTTC.

This clone was detected only a few times. The V and J genes are TRBV19 and TRBJ1-2, with TRBD1 identical over 8 bases. CDR3 length equals 13 residues. Germline V gene lookup returns CDR1 LNHDA and CDR2 SQIVND (reference sequence). V dropped 6 bases and J dropped 6; count of bases not matched to a gene: 6. CDR3 loop: CASRDRAVDGYTF. The CDR3 bases are TGTGCCAGTAGGGACAGGGCGGTGGATGGCTACACCTTC. Combining the CDR3 with reference TRBV19 and TRBJ1-2 gives the whole variable domain DGGITQSPKYLFRKEGQNVTLSCEQNLNHDAMYWYRQDPGQGLRLIYYSQIVNDFQKGDIAEGYSVSREKKESFPLTVTSAQKNPTAFYLCASRDRAVDGYTFGSGTRLTVV.

Regarding this clone: The CDR3 ends on some other residue instead of the conserved phenylalanine or tryptophan, so this is likely a read error. The chain couples TRBV30 to TRBJ1-2; TRBD1 is a possible D gene (5 bases). V was trimmed by 5 bases and J by 6 bases, leaving 19 bases between them. Germline CDR1 reads GTSNPN; CDR2 reads SVGIG (reference sequence). The CDR3 spans 14 residues. CDR3 sequence: CAWAGGQGGHGYTL. CDR3 nucleotides: TGTGCCTGGGCAGGAGGGCAGGGCGGTCATGGCTACACCCTC.

For the CDR3, the DNA is TGCAGCGTTATCACGGGACAGGGATATGGCTACACCTTC. Amino acids: CSVITGQGYGYTF. The chain recombines TRBV29-1 with TRBJ1-2; 9 nucleotides agree with TRBD1. The V and J ends lost 5 bases and 5 bases, in that order; junction bases with no gene match: 6. The CDR3 runs 13 residues. Germline CDR1 and CDR2: SQVTM and ANQGSEA. Variable domain in full (rest from reference TRBV29-1 and TRBJ1-2): SAVISQKPSRDICQRGTSLTIQCQVDSQVTMMFWYRQQPGQSLTLIATANQGSEATYESGFVIDKFPISRPNLTFSTLTVSNMSPEDSSIYLCSVITGQGYGYTFGSGTRLTVV.

This chain connects TRBV2 to TRBJ2-3, with 10 bases that match TRBD2. Germline V gene lookup returns CDR1 SNHLY and CDR2 FYNNEI. The V segment lost 2 bases and the J segment 5 bases; nucleotides outside the gene matches: 1. This CDR3 comprises 14 residues. As DNA, the CDR3 is TGTGCCAGCAGTGAATGGACTAGCGGAGATACGCAGTATTTT. Amino acids: CASSEWTSGDTQYF.

CDR3 sequence reads: CASSWTEDQPQHF. DNA for the CDR3: TGTGCCAGCAGTTGGACAGAGGATCAGCCCCAGCATTTT. The chain couples TRBV6-5 to TRBJ1-5; the D gene is possibly TRBD1 (6 bases). The germline V gene has CDR1 MNHEY and CDR2 SVGAGI. Trimming cost V 4 bases and J 5 bases, with 9 bases left between them. The CDR3 is made up of 13 amino acids.